A selection of T cell receptor beta chains follows, all from one sample in a study of blood T cell repertoires in COVID-19. Produced via immunoSEQ multiplex PCR; TCRdb's table is partial and in-frame only. This sample has about 200,000 clones, with 75% to 90% found just once. Sequenced material: peripheral blood. These receptors were taken from a human donor in a cohort sampled during active COVID-19. CDR3s include the opening cysteine and the closing phenylalanine or tryptophan. Each record gives: V gene, D gene, J gene, clone size, CDR3 protein, CDR3 DNA. The D gene is left open where the match is weak. Size is stated for part of the rows, as once, few or many counts, or as a class when the clone is expanded.

v_call: TRBV30; d_call: NA; j_call: TRBJ2-6; clone_size: NA; cdr3_aa: CAWSGGAGANVLTF; cdr3_nt: TGTGCCTGGAGTGGGGGGGCTGGGGCCAACGTCCTGACTTTC
v_call: TRBV2; d_call: NA; j_call: TRBJ1-4; clone_size: NA; cdr3_aa: CASSQNLQASNEKLFF; cdr3_nt: TGTGCCAGCAGTCAAAACTTACAGGCGAGTAATGAAAAACTGTTTTTT
v_call: TRBV5-6; d_call: TRBD2; j_call: TRBJ2-2; clone_size: NA; cdr3_aa: CASSLPLAGFTGELFF; cdr3_nt: TGTGCCAGCAGCTTGCCCCTAGCGGGATTCACCGGGGAGCTGTTTTTT
v_call: TRBV1; d_call: NA; j_call: TRBJ1-1; clone_size: few; cdr3_aa: CTSSQDGTNTEAFF; cdr3_nt: TGCACCAGCAGCCAAGATGGCACGAACACTGAAGCTTTCTTT
v_call: TRBV11-2; d_call: NA; j_call: TRBJ2-3; clone_size: NA; cdr3_aa: CASSWGWGEVWTDTQYF; cdr3_nt: TGTGCCAGCAGCTGGGGTTGGGGGGAGGTTTGGACAGATACGCAGTATTTT
v_call: TRBV4-1; d_call: NA; j_call: TRBJ2-1; clone_size: NA; cdr3_aa: CASSQPLLRTILKNEQFF; cdr3_nt: TGCGCCAGCAGCCAACCCCTCCTTAGAACTATCTTGAAGAATGAGCAGTTCTTC
v_call: TRBV6-5; d_call: NA; j_call: TRBJ1-4; clone_size: once; cdr3_aa: CASRPSATNEKLFF; cdr3_nt: TGTGCCAGCAGGCCATCAGCAACTAATGAAAAACTGTTTTTT
v_call: TRBV3-1/TRBV3-2; d_call: NA; j_call: TRBJ1-1; clone_size: NA; cdr3_aa: CASSLAECMNTEAFF; cdr3_nt: TGTGCCAGCAGCCTCGCCGAGTGCATGAACACTGAAGCTTTCTTT
v_call: TRBV9; d_call: TRBD1; j_call: TRBJ2-7; clone_size: NA; cdr3_aa: CASSVDRTGPYEQYF; cdr3_nt: TGTGCCAGCAGCGTAGACAGGACAGGTCCCTACGAGCAGTACTTC
v_call: TRBV4-2; d_call: TRBD2; j_call: TRBJ2-5; clone_size: NA; cdr3_aa: CASSQDSLAAQETQYF; cdr3_nt: TGTGCCAGCAGCCAAGATTCCCTAGCGGCCCAAGAGACCCAGTACTTC
v_call: TRBV5-6; d_call: NA; j_call: TRBJ2-7; clone_size: NA; cdr3_aa: CASSPETGYEQYF; cdr3_nt: TGTGCCAGCAGCCCTGAGACAGGCTACGAGCAGTACTTC
v_call: TRBV19; d_call: TRBD2; j_call: TRBJ2-7; clone_size: NA; cdr3_aa: CASSRWASGSPEQYF; cdr3_nt: TGTGCCAGTAGTAGATGGGCGAGCGGGAGTCCCGAGCAGTACTTC
v_call: TRBV6-1; d_call: TRBD1; j_call: TRBJ1-1; clone_size: NA; cdr3_aa: CASSEAGTGFTEAFF; cdr3_nt: TGTGCCAGCAGTGAAGCCGGGACAGGCTTCACTGAAGCTTTCTTT
v_call: TRBV11-2; d_call: TRBD2; j_call: TRBJ2-7; clone_size: NA; cdr3_aa: CASSFGPGLAGAYEQYF; cdr3_nt: TGTGCCAGCAGCTTTGGTCCGGGACTAGCGGGCGCCTACGAGCAGTACTTC
v_call: TRBV28; d_call: NA; j_call: TRBJ1-1; clone_size: NA; cdr3_aa: CASSHRVWTEAFF; cdr3_nt: TGTGCCAGCAGCCACAGGGTTTGGACTGAAGCTTTCTTT
v_call: TRBV5-1; d_call: TRBD1; j_call: TRBJ1-4; clone_size: few; cdr3_aa: CASSSGTGDEKLFF; cdr3_nt: TGCGCCAGCAGCTCCGGGACAGGGGATGAAAAACTGTTTTTT
v_call: TRBV6-5; d_call: NA; j_call: TRBJ2-4; clone_size: NA; cdr3_aa: CASRTGLLAKNIQYF; cdr3_nt: TGTGCCAGCAGGACAGGTTTACTAGCCAAAAACATTCAGTACTTC
v_call: TRBV4-1; d_call: NA; j_call: TRBJ1-6; clone_size: few; cdr3_aa: CASSQDNRVNSPLHF; cdr3_nt: TGCGCCAGCAGCCAAGACAACAGGGTGAATTCACCCCTCCACTTT
v_call: TRBV27; d_call: TRBD1; j_call: TRBJ1-5; clone_size: NA; cdr3_aa: CASSARQGAGQPQHF; cdr3_nt: TGTGCCAGCAGTGCGCGACAGGGGGCGGGTCAGCCCCAGCATTTT
v_call: TRBV3-1/TRBV3-2; d_call: NA; j_call: TRBJ1-1; clone_size: NA; cdr3_aa: CASRQNAEAFF; cdr3_nt: TGTGCCAGCAGACAGAACGCTGAAGCTTTCTTT
v_call: TRBV28; d_call: NA; j_call: TRBJ2-1; clone_size: NA; cdr3_aa: CASSLSSGKNRDEQFF; cdr3_nt: TGTGCCAGCAGTTTATCATCCGGGAAGAATAGGGATGAGCAGTTCTTC
v_call: TRBV5-8; d_call: TRBD2; j_call: TRBJ2-1; clone_size: once; cdr3_aa: CASSLILAVAGYNEQFF; cdr3_nt: TGTGCCAGCAGCTTGATCCTAGCGGTGGCGGGCTACAATGAGCAGTTCTTC
v_call: TRBV28; d_call: NA; j_call: TRBJ1-2; clone_size: NA; cdr3_aa: CASSFLQSNGYTF; cdr3_nt: TGTGCCAGCAGTTTTTTACAATCAAATGGCTACACCTTC
v_call: TRBV4-3; d_call: NA; j_call: TRBJ1-2; clone_size: once; cdr3_aa: CASSQDQGLIYGYTF; cdr3_nt: TGCGCCAGCAGCCAAGATCAGGGGCTGATCTATGGCTACACCTTC
v_call: TRBV30; d_call: NA; j_call: TRBJ2-3; clone_size: NA; cdr3_aa: CAWSVRPSTDTQYF; cdr3_nt: TGTGCCTGGAGTGTGAGGCCTAGCACAGATACGCAGTATTTT
v_call: TRBV12-3/TRBV12-4; d_call: TRBD2; j_call: TRBJ2-7; clone_size: NA; cdr3_aa: CASSAGTSSHLSF; cdr3_nt: TGTGCCAGCAGTGCCGGGACTAGCAGTCATCTGTCCTTC
v_call: TRBV28; d_call: TRBD2; j_call: TRBJ2-3; clone_size: NA; cdr3_aa: CASSSPGTSGGTQYF; cdr3_nt: TGTGCCAGCAGTTCTCCCGGGACTAGCGGGGGTACGCAGTATTTT
v_call: TRBV3-1/TRBV3-2; d_call: NA; j_call: TRBJ1-6; clone_size: NA; cdr3_aa: CASSPTGRNSPLHF; cdr3_nt: TGTGCCAGCAGCCCAACAGGTCGCAATTCACCCCTCCACTTT
v_call: TRBV28; d_call: TRBD1; j_call: TRBJ1-5; clone_size: NA; cdr3_aa: CASSLWGQGTQPQHF; cdr3_nt: TGTGCCAGCAGTTTATGGGGACAGGGTACTCAGCCCCAGCATTTT
v_call: TRBV27; d_call: TRBD1; j_call: TRBJ2-5; clone_size: NA; cdr3_aa: CASSSRTGETQYF; cdr3_nt: TGTGCCAGCAGTTCCCGGACAGGGGAGACCCAGTACTTC
v_call: TRBV27; d_call: TRBD1; j_call: TRBJ2-7; clone_size: few; cdr3_aa: CASSDRVSYEQYF; cdr3_nt: TGTGCCAGCAGTGACAGGGTGTCCTACGAGCAGTACTTC
v_call: TRBV24-1; d_call: NA; j_call: TRBJ2-3; clone_size: NA; cdr3_aa: CATSDPASANTDTQYF; cdr3_nt: TGTGCCACCAGTGACCCTGCTAGCGCCAACACAGATACGCAGTATTTT
v_call: TRBV5-1; d_call: NA; j_call: TRBJ1-5; clone_size: NA; cdr3_aa: CASSLVPGVDQPQHF; cdr3_nt: TGCGCCAGCAGCTTGGTTCCAGGGGTGGATCAGCCCCAGCATTTT
v_call: TRBV5-4; d_call: NA; j_call: TRBJ2-6; clone_size: NA; cdr3_aa: CASSFDQGANVLTF; cdr3_nt: TGTGCCAGCAGCTTCGATCAGGGAGCCAACGTCCTGACTTTC
v_call: TRBV25-1; d_call: NA; j_call: TRBJ1-5; clone_size: once; cdr3_aa: CASSEPGPNQPQHF; cdr3_nt: TGTGCCAGCAGTGAACCAGGGCCCAATCAGCCCCAGCATTTT
v_call: TRBV4-3; d_call: TRBD2; j_call: TRBJ2-2; clone_size: NA; cdr3_aa: CASRNRFAGVTGELFF; cdr3_nt: TGCGCCAGCAGGAACAGATTCGCGGGGGTCACCGGGGAGCTGTTTTTT
v_call: TRBV6-6; d_call: TRBD2; j_call: TRBJ2-7; clone_size: NA; cdr3_aa: CASSLSRDYSYEQYF; cdr3_nt: TGTGCCAGCAGTCTTAGCCGGGACTACTCCTACGAGCAGTACTTC
v_call: TRBV6-1; d_call: NA; j_call: TRBJ1-1; clone_size: NA; cdr3_aa: CASSELFGVTEAFF; cdr3_nt: TGTGCCAGCAGTGAATTGTTCGGGGTGACTGAAGCTTTCTTT
v_call: TRBV30; d_call: NA; j_call: TRBJ2-7; clone_size: NA; cdr3_aa: CAWSGRRYPYEQYF; cdr3_nt: TGTGCCTGGAGTGGGCGGCGGTATCCCTACGAGCAGTACTTC
v_call: TRBV7-9; d_call: TRBD1; j_call: TRBJ1-1; clone_size: few; cdr3_aa: CASSSPTGATNTEAFF; cdr3_nt: TGTGCCAGCAGCTCCCCCACAGGGGCCACGAACACTGAAGCTTTCTTT
v_call: TRBV13; d_call: TRBD2; j_call: TRBJ2-1; clone_size: once; cdr3_aa: CASSLGASGYNEQFF; cdr3_nt: TGTGCCAGCAGCTTAGGGGCTAGCGGGTACAATGAGCAGTTCTTC
v_call: TRBV6-5; d_call: NA; j_call: TRBJ1-5; clone_size: NA; cdr3_aa: CASRRQAGPQHF; cdr3_nt: TGTGCCAGCAGGCGACAGGCCGGGCCCCAGCATTTT
v_call: TRBV4-3; d_call: TRBD2; j_call: TRBJ2-1; clone_size: NA; cdr3_aa: CASSQDVGGRSYNEQFF; cdr3_nt: TGCGCCAGCAGCCAAGATGTGGGCGGGAGGTCCTACAATGAGCAGTTCTTC
v_call: TRBV9; d_call: TRBD1; j_call: TRBJ1-3; clone_size: NA; cdr3_aa: CASSDIEGALGSGNTIYF; cdr3_nt: TGTGCCAGCAGCGACATCGAGGGGGCGTTGGGCTCTGGAAACACCATATATTTT
v_call: TRBV5-1; d_call: NA; j_call: TRBJ1-3; clone_size: NA; cdr3_aa: CASFGGIITSGNTIYF; cdr3_nt: TGCGCCAGCTTTGGGGGGATTATAACCTCTGGAAACACCATATATTTT
v_call: TRBV7-2; d_call: NA; j_call: TRBJ1-3; clone_size: once; cdr3_aa: CASSPEAAPGGNTIYF; cdr3_nt: TGTGCCAGCAGCCCCGAGGCAGCCCCGGGGGGAAACACCATATATTTT
v_call: TRBV6-4; d_call: NA; j_call: TRBJ2-1; clone_size: NA; cdr3_aa: CASSRDSYNEQFF; cdr3_nt: TGTGCCAGCAGTCGGGACTCCTACAATGAGCAGTTCTTC
v_call: TRBV7-2; d_call: TRBD1; j_call: TRBJ2-7; clone_size: NA; cdr3_aa: CASSHRDRAYEQYF; cdr3_nt: TGTGCCAGCAGCCACAGAGACAGGGCCTACGAGCAGTACTTC
v_call: TRBV20-1; d_call: NA; j_call: TRBJ2-7; clone_size: NA; cdr3_aa: CSASGRGEQYF; cdr3_nt: TGCAGTGCTAGCGGGAGAGGCGAGCAGTACTTC
v_call: TRBV5-6; d_call: NA; j_call: TRBJ2-5; clone_size: NA; cdr3_aa: CASSLRGLETQYF; cdr3_nt: TGTGCCAGCAGCTTGAGGGGGTTAGAGACCCAGTACTTC